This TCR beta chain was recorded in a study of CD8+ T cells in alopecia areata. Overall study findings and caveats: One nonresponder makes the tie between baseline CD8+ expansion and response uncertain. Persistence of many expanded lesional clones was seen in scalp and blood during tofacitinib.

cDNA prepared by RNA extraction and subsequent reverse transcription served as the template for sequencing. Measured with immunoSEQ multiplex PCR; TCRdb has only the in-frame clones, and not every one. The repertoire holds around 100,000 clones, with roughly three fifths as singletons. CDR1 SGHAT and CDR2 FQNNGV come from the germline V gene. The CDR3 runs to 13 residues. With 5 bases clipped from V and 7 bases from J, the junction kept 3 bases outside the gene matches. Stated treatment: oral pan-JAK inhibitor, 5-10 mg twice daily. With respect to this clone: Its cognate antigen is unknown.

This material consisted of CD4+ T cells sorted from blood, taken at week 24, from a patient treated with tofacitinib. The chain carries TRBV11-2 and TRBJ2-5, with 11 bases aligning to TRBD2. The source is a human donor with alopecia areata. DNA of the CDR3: TGTGCCAGCAGCGACGGGACTAGCGGGACCCAGTACTTC. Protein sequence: CASSDGTSGTQYF.